This entry lists 2 T cell receptor beta chains sequenced from one sample in a study of T cells after yellow fever vaccination. TCRdb reprocessed the 5' RACE reads with MiXCR, giving one entry per CDR3 protein. The sample lists hundreds of thousands of distinct CDR3 sequences, more than 9% occurring once. Specimen: PBMCs, collected on the day of the yellow fever booster vaccination. All receptors derive from a man aged 25 to 40 who received the YFV17D yellow fever vaccine.

A few counts support this clonotype. J is TRBJ2-2 and V is TRBV12-3 or TRBV12-4; D possibly corresponds to TRBD2 (6 bases). V was trimmed by 7 bases and J by 7 bases, leaving 13 bases between them. The CDR3 is 13 residues long. CDR3 in DNA: TGTGCCAGCACTCTCTTCGGGGGCGGGGAGCTGTTTTTT. This translates into CASTLFGGGELFF.

This clonotype has just a few counts. This chain uses TRBV24-1 with TRBJ2-1; 13 positions agree with TRBD2. The CDR3 length is 17 residues. The germline gives CDR1 KGHDR, CDR2 SFDVKD. After removal of 0 bases from V and 7 bases from J, the junction contained 5 bases not matched to a gene. The CDR3 DNA reads TGTGCCACCAGTGATTTGCCACTAGCGGGAGGGCCGAATGAGCAGTTCTTC. Its protein is CATSDLPLAGGPNEQFF.